These 29 T cell receptor beta chains were all obtained from the same sample, sequenced in a study of blood T cell repertoires in COVID-19 (dated by TCRdb to about 2020). Libraries came from the immunoSEQ multiplex PCR assay. In its TCRdb copy, this immuneACCESS table keeps in-frame sequences only and misses some clones. Where compared with another copy, unresolved V genes explain less than half of these, and the others have no known cause. The sample table lists about 160,000 clones, 75% to 90% of them with a count of one. The ten largest clones represent 9.1% of the sample. The sample taken for sequencing was peripheral blood. Every receptor here comes from a woman older than 75 with active or convalescent COVID-19.

J is TRBJ2-2 and V is TRBV3-1 (or the pseudogene TRBV3-2); 8 nucleotides line up with TRBD1. The germline V gene has CDR1 LGHDT and CDR2 YNNKEL (reference sequence). The CDR3 is 16 residues long. J gave up 8 bases and V 2 bases, and 10 bases lay outside the gene matches. The CDR3, as DNA: TGTGCCAGCAGCCAACCCCTGCAGGGGGCGATTGGGGAGCTGTTTTTT. Amino acid sequence: CASSQPLQGAIGELFF.

The chain combines TRBV9 with TRBJ2-1; TRBD2 matches 8 bases. J was trimmed by 7 bases and V by 4 bases; bases with no gene match: 16. From germline, CDR1 is SGDLS and CDR2 YYNGEE. This CDR3 is built from 17 residues. The CDR3 loop reads CASSPGIWRGVGNEQFF. CDR3 DNA: TGTGCCAGCAGCCCAGGGATCTGGCGGGGGGTGGGGAATGAGCAGTTCTTC.

The genes are TRBV2 and TRBJ2-2; 11 nucleotides match TRBD1. This CDR3 comprises 18 residues. V was pared by 2 bases and J by 6 bases, with 11 bases of the junction left unmatched. In germline, CDR1 is SNHLY, CDR2 FYNNEI. The CDR3 reads CASSEPNFPGQGAGELFF. The CDR3 DNA follows: TGTGCCAGCAGTGAACCCAACTTTCCGGGACAGGGGGCCGGGGAGCTGTTTTTT.

The gene calls are TRBV6-5 and TRBJ2-1, with D perhaps matching TRBD1 (6 bases). The CDR3 is 14 residues long. Per the germline V gene, CDR1 is MNHEY and CDR2 is SVGAGI. Trimming left V 7 bases short and J 3 bases short, with 13 bases between. This CDR3 reads CASTDSARYNEQFF. In DNA, the CDR3 is TGTGCCAGCACGGACAGCGCACGCTACAATGAGCAGTTCTTC.

This chain joins TRBV25-1 and TRBJ1-3; D gene unclear. V dropped 8 bases and J dropped 4 bases, with 12 bases sitting between them. CDR1 and CDR2 from the germline V gene are MGHDK and SYGVNS. CDR3 length equals 13 residues. CDR3 nucleotides: TGTGCCAGCCGAGAGGGTGCCGGAAACACCATATATTTT. Its protein product is CASREGAGNTIYF. Based on the CDR3 plus reference TRBV25-1 and TRBJ1-3, the full variable domain is EADIYQTPRYLVIGTGKKITLECSQTMGHDKMYWYQQDPGMELHLIHYSYGVNSTEKGDLSSESTVSRIRTEHFPLTLESARPSHTSQYLCASREGAGNTIYFGEGSWLTVV.

This chain uses TRBV7-8 with TRBJ2-7; no firm D call. V dropped 5 bases and J dropped 3 bases, with 17 bases sitting between them. This CDR3 comprises 15 residues. Germline V gene sequence: CDR1 SGHVS, CDR2 FQNEAQ. The CDR3 DNA sequence: TGTGCCAGCAGCCTCCTGGCCTCCCCGGGCTACGAGCAGTACTTC. It encodes CASSLLASPGYEQYF.

Only a few counts were recorded for this clone. This chain joins TRBV7-2 and TRBJ1-5; D is undetermined. The CDR3 is made up of 13 amino acids. Germline CDR1 is SGHTA and CDR2 is FQGNSA. The germline V and J ends were trimmed by 2 bases and 5 bases, with 7 bases remaining between them. CDR3 residues: CASSLTRDQPQHF. CDR3 sequence (DNA): TGTGCCAGCAGCTTAACCCGGGATCAGCCCCAGCATTTT.

To note about this clone: This sample includes further DNA sequences coding for the same CDR3. The V gene is TRBV7-2, the J gene TRBJ2-3, with TRBD1 matching over 7 bases. The CDR3 has 14 amino acids. V shed 5 bases, J shed 0 bases, and the junction held 2 bases outside the gene matches. CDR1 and CDR2 from the germline V gene are SGHTA and FQGNSA. The DNA of the CDR3 is TGTGCCAGCAGCCCGGGACAGAGCACAGATACGCAGTATTTT. Translation gives CASSPGQSTDTQYF.

This clone has only one observation. This chain joins TRBV15 and TRBJ1-1, with TRBD1 matching over 7 bases. The V segment lost 5 bases and the J segment 3 bases; nucleotides outside the gene matches: 18. The CDR3 is 18 residues long. Germline V gives CDR1 LNHNV, CDR2 YYDKDF (reference sequence). The CDR3 DNA reads as TGTGCCACCAGCGTGGACCGACAGGGCGGCTACCGGGACACTGAAGCTTTCTTT. Amino acids: CATSVDRQGGYRDTEAFF.

Worth noting for this clone: The junction differs from germline at one of its ends, possibly a read error. The gene calls are TRBV11-2 and TRBJ1-1, with 9 bases matching TRBD1. The CDR3 is 14 residues long. The germline gives CDR1 SGHAT, CDR2 FQNNGV. CDR3 protein: CASSSGTGNAEAFF. Written as DNA, the CDR3 is TGTGCCAGCAGCTCAGGGACAGGGAACGCTGAAGCTTTCTTT.

In DNA form, the CDR3 reads TGTGCCAGCAGTGAAGAGCTTAGCTCCTACAATGAGCAGTTCTTC. The encoded protein is CASSEELSSYNEQFF. The J gene is TRBJ2-1, the V gene TRBV2; D not certain. Trimming cost V 1 base and J 0 bases, with 7 bases left between them. The CDR3 spans 15 residues. CDR1 is SNHLY, CDR2 FYNNEI, per germline.

This rearrangement joins TRBV7-9 to TRBJ2-3, with TRBD2 matching over 9 bases. CDR3 size: 17 residues. Germline-derived CDR1 and CDR2 are SEHNR and FQNEAQ (reference sequence). V lost 3 bases, J lost 6 bases, and 13 bases stayed unmatched. The CDR3 region is CASSFQVASGVWDTQYF. The DNA of the CDR3 is TGTGCCAGCAGCTTCCAGGTGGCTAGCGGGGTTTGGGATACGCAGTATTTT.

The chain joins TRBV10-1 to TRBJ2-3, with a tentative D call TRBD1 (6 bases). The germline CDR1 and CDR2 sequences are WNHNN and SYGVQD (reference sequence). CDR3 length equals 19 residues. The V end lost 0 bases, the J end lost 4 bases, and 23 bases lay between the germline ends. The CDR3 nucleotides read TGCGCCAGCAGTGAGTCGGGGGCCTTAGGACCGAGGGGCCCAGATACGCAGTATTTT. Translation: CASSESGALGPRGPDTQYF.

This clone appeared a few times. This chain links TRBV5-6 with TRBJ2-5; 7 bases align to TRBD1. CDR1 and CDR2 (germline): SGHDT, YYEEEE. V lost 2 bases, J lost 2 bases, and 6 bases stayed unmatched. The CDR3 length is 15 residues. The CDR3 is CASSFGPGQQETQYF. The CDR3 DNA follows: TGTGCCAGCAGCTTTGGACCGGGACAGCAAGAGACCCAGTACTTC. The entire variable domain, with the rest obtained from reference TRBV5-6 and TRBJ2-5, is as follows: DAGVTQSPTHLIKTRGQQVTLRCSPKSGHDTVSWYQQALGQGPQFIFQYYEEEERQRGNFPDRFSGHQFPNYSSELNVNALLLGDSALYLCASSFGPGQQETQYFGPGTRLLVL.

The chain combines TRBV7-9 with TRBJ1-4; D might be TRBD1 (6 bases). Germline CDR1 is SEHNR and CDR2 is FQNEAQ (reference sequence). The CDR3 spans 15 residues. V was cut by 1 base and J by 8 bases, with 14 bases left in between. CDR3 DNA: TGTGCCAGCAGCTTAGATGCGGGGGCCGGAGAAAAACTGTTTTTT. Translation gives CASSLDAGAGEKLFF. Full variable domain (outside the CDR3, taken from reference TRBV7-9 and TRBJ1-4): DTGVSQNPRHKITKRGQNVTFRCDPISEHNRLYWYRQTLGQGPEFLTYFQNEAQLEKSRLLSDRFSAERPKGSFSTLEIQRTEQGDSAMYLCASSLDAGAGEKLFFGSGTQLSVL.

This clone has just one count. V usage is TRBV2 and J usage is TRBJ2-3; D is ambiguous. In germline, CDR1 is SNHLY, CDR2 FYNNEI. Trimming removed 4 bases from V and 0 bases from J, with 8 bases in between. The CDR3 is 14 residues long. CDR3 in DNA: TGTGCCAGCAGTGGATCACTGAGCACAGATACGCAGTATTTT. Translated: CASSGSLSTDTQYF.

The J gene is TRBJ1-5, the V gene TRBV6-4; no clear D. Germline CDR1 is MRHNA and CDR2 is SNTAGT. The V end lost 2 bases, the J end lost 0 bases, and 5 bases lay between the germline ends. The CDR3 loop spans 14 amino acids. Written as DNA, the CDR3 is TGTGCCAGCAGTGACAGCTATAGCAATCAGCCCCAGCATTTT. Translating gives CASSDSYSNQPQHF.

This clone was observed a single time. The genes are TRBV3-1 (or the pseudogene TRBV3-2) and TRBJ1-2, with 7 nucleotides matching TRBD1. The germline CDR1 and CDR2 sequences are LGHDT and YNNKEL (reference sequence). The CDR3 spans 15 residues. The V segment lost 4 bases and the J segment 8 bases; nucleotides outside the gene matches: 13. Here the CDR3 DNA reads TGTGCCAGCAGCCCCGGGCCTGGGGCAGGGGGAGGCTACACCTTC. Translating gives CASSPGPGAGGGYTF.

The chain has TRBV4-3 and TRBJ2-3; the D gene is possibly TRBD2 (7 bases). Germline V CDR1 and CDR2: LGHNA, YSLEER. The V end lost 0 bases, the J end lost 2 bases, and 12 bases lay between the germline ends. This CDR3 contains 16 residues. CDR3 in DNA: TGCGCCAGCAGCCAAGATGGGGGGGCTTTCACAGATACGCAGTATTTT. Translating gives CASSQDGGAFTDTQYF.

The chain employs TRBV10-3 and TRBJ1-6; D may be TRBD1 (6 bases). The CDR3 has 12 amino acids. Trimming shortened V by 3 bases and J by 10 bases, and 7 bases separated the two germline ends. Germline V CDR1 and CDR2: ENHRY, SYGVKD. Written as DNA, the CDR3 is TGTGCCATCAGTGATGGGGGCTCACCCCTCCACTTT. The encoded protein is CAISDGGSPLHF.

The chain has TRBV2 and TRBJ2-7; tentatively, D is TRBD1 (6 bases). CDR3 length: 13 amino acids. The germline V gene encodes CDR1 SNHLY and CDR2 FYNNEI. V gave up 8 bases and J gave up 7 bases, with 18 bases separating them. The CDR3 sequence is CASWEQGRGEQYF. CDR3 DNA sequence: TGTGCCAGCTGGGAGCAGGGGCGAGGTGAGCAGTACTTC.

V and J are TRBV11-2 and TRBJ1-1, with 10 bases matching TRBD1. CDR3 length: 15 amino acids. J was trimmed by 4 bases and V by 1 base; bases with no gene match: 3. Germline V gives CDR1 SGHAT, CDR2 FQNNGV. CDR3 region: CASSLGQGASTEAFF. CDR3 DNA: TGTGCCAGCAGCTTAGGACAGGGGGCGAGCACTGAAGCTTTCTTT. Variable domain in full (rest from reference TRBV11-2 and TRBJ1-1): EAGVAQSPRYKIIEKRQSVAFWCNPISGHATLYWYQQILGQGPKLLIQFQNNGVVDDSQLPKDRFSAERLKGVDSTLKIQPAKLEDSAVYLCASSLGQGASTEAFFGQGTRLTVV.

This clone was recorded once. The chain is built from TRBV6-6 and TRBJ1-1; 9 bases agree with TRBD1. Germline loops: CDR1 MNHNY, CDR2 SVGAGI (reference sequence). V dropped 10 bases and J dropped 1; count of bases not matched to a gene: 4. CDR3 size: 13 residues. CDR3 coding DNA: TGTGCCACGCCGGGACAGGGGAACACTGAAGCTTTCTTT. This gives the protein CATPGQGNTEAFF.

The chain is built from TRBV19 and TRBJ2-2; maybe TRBD2 (5 bases). This CDR3 region has 15 residues. Trimming shortened V by 4 bases and J by 1 base, and 10 bases separated the two germline ends. Germline CDR1 reads LNHDA; CDR2 reads SQIVND (reference sequence). CDR3 amino acids: CASSTLGGNTGELFF. CDR3 DNA: TGTGCCAGTAGTACCCTCGGAGGGAACACCGGGGAGCTGTTTTTT.

The chain combines TRBV10-3 with TRBJ1-4; 9 bases map to TRBD1. Unmatched junction bases numbered 8, after V lost 10 bases and J lost 5 bases. The germline gives CDR1 ENHRY, CDR2 SYGVKD. The CDR3 loop spans 14 amino acids. In nucleotides, the CDR3 is TGTGCCACAGCAAAGGGACAGGGAAATGAAAAACTGTTTTTT. It is translated as CATAKGQGNEKLFF.

This sequence joins TRBV10-3 and TRBJ1-2, with D tentatively TRBD1 (5 bases). The CDR3 is 11 amino acids. Trimming stripped 2 bases from V and 8 bases from J, with 6 bases between. Germline CDR1 ENHRY, CDR2 SYGVKD. The CDR3 region is CAISEDRGYTF. The CDR3 DNA follows: TGTGCCATCAGTGAGGACAGAGGCTACACCTTC.

This chain uses TRBV6-5 with TRBJ1-2; 12 bases fit TRBD1. Germline loops: CDR1 MNHEY, CDR2 SVGAGI. The junction had 10 bases not matched to a gene; V was cut back by 7 bases and J by 7 bases. The CDR3 consists of 15 residues. DNA for the CDR3: TGTGCCAGCACAACGAGGGGACAGGGGGCGTCTGGCTACACCTTC. This encodes CASTTRGQGASGYTF.

This chain links TRBV11-3 with TRBJ1-1; 7 positions agree with TRBD1. This CDR3 comprises 13 residues. Trimming at V came to 6 bases and at J to 3 bases, leaving 4 bases not matched to a gene. Germline V gene lookup returns CDR1 SGHNT and CDR2 YENEEA. This CDR3 reads CASSPGQYTEAFF. In DNA form, the CDR3 reads TGTGCCAGCAGTCCGGGACAGTACACTGAAGCTTTCTTT.

The chain links TRBV4-3 to TRBJ1-5, with a weak D call TRBD1 (5 bases). The germline CDR1 and CDR2 sequences are LGHNA and YSLEER. V lost 0 bases, J lost 0 bases, and 15 bases lay in between. The CDR3 is 18 residues long. The CDR3 loop is CASSQDSGGINSNQPQHF. The CDR3 DNA follows: TGCGCCAGCAGCCAAGATTCCGGGGGGATCAATAGCAATCAGCCCCAGCATTTT.